This T cell receptor beta chain originates from a study of cytomegalovirus exposure and HLA in healthy donors. About the research overall: The 500 to 850 first-cohort repertoires and the roughly 120 validation repertoires shared the same platform, a later analysis reported.

Sequencing was performed with immunoSEQ multiplex PCR; in TCRdb, only in-frame clones are kept and a portion is missing. The sample has 68,000 or so clones; around 93% are singletons. In the case of this clone: The antigen is not known.

CDR1 and CDR2 (germline): MNHNY, SVGAGI (reference sequence). This CDR3 comprises 16 residues. Trimming pared 8 bases from V and 0 bases from J, leaving 17 bases between. Study-level points and caveats: Rare TCR sequences dominated, though some public TCRs recurred in many donors.

Donors were drawn from the roughly 120-subject validation cohort, separate from the approximately 670-subject first cohort. This chain links TRBV6-6 with TRBJ1-5; D gene unclear. Source material: PBMCs. The clonotype comes from a man younger than 35 in good health and CMV-seronegative. The CDR3, as DNA: TGTGCCAGCCAAGCGGGGAGGGCCCCTAGCAATCAGCCCCAGCATTTT. It codes for CASQAGRAPSNQPQHF.